Listed below are T cell receptor beta chains from one sample, sequenced in a study of response to subunit inactivated influenza vaccine. From the RT-PCR reads, TCRdb called clonotypes with MiXCR, one entry per CDR3 protein. The sample shows hundreds of thousands of distinct CDR3 sequences, 14% of them seen only once. This sample comprised PBMCs from blood, obtained less than 15 days before vaccination. The receptors originated from a man aged 50-60 years who received an inactivated influenza vaccine. CDR3s include the opening cysteine and the closing phenylalanine or tryptophan. The D gene is left open where the match is weak. Rows give clone size only sometimes, using once, few, many, or a class for an expanded clone.

j_call cdr3_length clone_size v_call d_call cdr3_nt cdr3_aa
TRBJ1-1 15 few TRBV4-2 . TGTGCCAGCAGCCAAGATTTGGGTGTAAACACTGAAGCTTTCTTT CASSQDLGVNTEAFF
TRBJ2-7 12 . TRBV28 . TGTGCCACCGAGGGGCCCCAGCGAGAGCAGTACTTC CATEGPQREQYF
TRBJ2-2 12 few TRBV29-1 . TGCAGCGTTGTTCGGCCCACCGGGGAGCTGTTTTTT CSVVRPTGELFF
TRBJ1-2 14 many TRBV12-3/TRBV12-4 . TGTGCCAGCAGTTTCGGGGGGGCGCGCTATGGCTACACCTTC CASSFGGARYGYTF
TRBJ2-3 15 few TRBV29-1 TRBD1 TGCAGCGCTGAACCGGGACAGGGGTTCACAGATACGCAGTATTTT CSAEPGQGFTDTQYF
TRBJ2-3 15 many TRBV2 . TGTGCCAGCGAAACCGGGAGTTTTAGCACAGATACGCAGTATTTT CASETGSFSTDTQYF
TRBJ2-3 16 . TRBV14 . TGTGCCAGCAGCCCCCCGGGACCGCCCAGCACAGATACGCAGTATTTT CASSPPGPPSTDTQYF
TRBJ2-5 17 few TRBV5-6 . TGTGCCAGCAGCTTGGTATTGAGACGACAGGCCGGGGAGACCCAGTACTTC CASSLVLRRQAGETQYF
TRBJ1-5 18 few TRBV4-3 TRBD1 TGCGCCAGCAGCCAAGATACGGCAGGGGGAGGTCGGAATCAGCCCCAGCATTTT CASSQDTAGGGRNQPQHF
TRBJ2-7 16 few TRBV6-2/TRBV6-3 TRBD2 TGTGCCAGCAGACCACCAGGACTAGCGGGGGGGCCGGCGCAGTACTTC CASRPPGLAGGPAQYF
TRBJ2-7 16 . TRBV5-1 TRBD1 TGCGCCAGCAGCTCACTCCGGGACAGGGGGCCCTACGAGCAGTACTTC CASSSLRDRGPYEQYF
TRBJ2-1 13 . TRBV3-1 . TGTGCCAGCAGCCGCCTCCCCTACAATGAGCAGTTCTTC CASSRLPYNEQFF
TRBJ2-7 12 few TRBV29-1 . TGCAGCGGATCGGACACCTCCTACGAGCAGTACTTC CSGSDTSYEQYF
TRBJ2-7 15 few TRBV10-3 TRBD2 TGTGCCATCAGGTCTAGCGGGAGGTCCGCCTACGAGCAGTACTTC CAIRSSGRSAYEQYF
TRBJ2-7 14 . TRBV18 TRBD1 TGTGCCAGCTCACTATTAGACAGGGATTCCGAGCAGTACTTC CASSLLDRDSEQYF
TRBJ2-1 16 . TRBV5-1 TRBD1 TGCGCCAGCAGCTTGGCTCCGGGACAGGGGAACAATGAGCAGTTCTTC CASSLAPGQGNNEQFF
TRBJ2-1 16 . TRBV13 . TGTGCCAGCAGCTTAGAATTTGGGGGCTCCTACAATGAGCAGTTCTTC CASSLEFGGSYNEQFF
TRBJ2-1 13 many TRBV5-1 . TGCGCCAGCAGCCTACTCCAAGGGGGTGAGCAGTTCTTC CASSLLQGGEQFF
TRBJ1-5 15 . TRBV4-2 TRBD1 TGTGCCAGCAGCCAGGAAGACAGGGGCCGTTGGCCCCAGCATTTT CASSQEDRGRWPQHF
TRBJ2-3 13 few TRBV12-3/TRBV12-4 TRBD2 TGTGCCAGCGGGACTAGCGGACGGGATACGCAGTATTTT CASGTSGRDTQYF
TRBJ2-1 18 . TRBV27 . TGTGCCAGCAGTGGCCAGGGGGGCCTAGCGGGTTCCCTTGGTGAGCAGTTCTTC CASSGQGGLAGSLGEQFF
TRBJ1-1 14 . TRBV18 . TGTGCCAGCTCAGAGGCAACCGTGAACACTGAAGCTTTCTTT CASSEATVNTEAFF
TRBJ1-4 15 . TRBV7-2 . TGTGCCAGCAGCTTACTGCCGGCTCCTAATGAAAAACTGTTTTTT CASSLLPAPNEKLFF
TRBJ2-3 15 few TRBV7-2 . TGTGCCAGCAGACTACTACAGGGAGTCCCAGATACGCAGTATTTT CASRLLQGVPDTQYF
TRBJ2-5 15 many TRBV20-1 TRBD1 TGCAGTACTAGTTACGGGACAGGGCGCCAAGAGACCCAGTACTTC CSTSYGTGRQETQYF
TRBJ2-5 15 few TRBV11-2 . TGTGCCAGCAGCTTAGGGGCAGGGGCTCAAGAGACCCAGTACTTC CASSLGAGAQETQYF
TRBJ2-1 14 . TRBV30 . TGTGCCTGGAGTACCTTGATGGGGGGCAATGAGCAGTTCTTC CAWSTLMGGNEQFF
TRBJ2-5 15 few TRBV15 . TGTGCCACCAGCCCCCAGGGTTTCCAGGGGGAGACCCAGTACTTC CATSPQGFQGETQYF
TRBJ2-2 16 once TRBV5-1 TRBD2 TGCGCCAGCACCGGAGACCGGGGGGGTAACACCGGGGAGCTGTTTTTT CASTGDRGGNTGELFF
TRBJ2-2 14 . TRBV11-2 . TGTGCCAGCAGCCGGTTCGGACCCCCCGGGGAGCTGTTTTTT CASSRFGPPGELFF
TRBJ2-1 19 . TRBV11-2 TRBD2 TGTGCCAGCAGCCATAATTCTCTTAGCGGGGCCAACTCCTACAATGAGCAGTTCTTC CASSHNSLSGANSYNEQFF
TRBJ2-3 16 few TRBV7-9 TRBD1 TGTGCCAGCAGCCCCTCGACAGGGGGTGTCACAGATACGCAGTATTTT CASSPSTGGVTDTQYF
TRBJ2-1 18 . TRBV12-5 TRBD2 TGTGCTAGTGGTTTATTGAAGACTAGCGGGGCTTCCTACAATGAGCAGTTCTTC CASGLLKTSGASYNEQFF
TRBJ2-2 16 . TRBV5-1 . TGCGCCAGCAGCCTGGGGCCTAGCGTTAACACCGGGGAGCTGTTTTTT CASSLGPSVNTGELFF
TRBJ2-1 15 few TRBV15 . TGTGCCACCAGCAGAGATCGTCGTGGGACCAATGAGCAGTTCTTC CATSRDRRGTNEQFF
TRBJ2-7 13 many TRBV5-1 . TGCGCCAGCAGCTTAAAGGACGGGTACGAGCAGTACTTC CASSLKDGYEQYF
TRBJ2-5 16 . TRBV29-1 . TGCAGCGTTGAAAAGGGGGCGGGAGGATACAAGGAGACCCAGTACTTC CSVEKGAGGYKETQYF
TRBJ2-6 18 few TRBV2 TRBD1 TGTGCCACCGTGACCCTAGGGACAGGGAGCTCTGGGGCCAACGTCCTGACTTTC CATVTLGTGSSGANVLTF
TRBJ1-1 13 many TRBV29-1 TRBD1 TGCAGCGTCGACAGGGGTGGAGGCACTGAAGCTTTCTTT CSVDRGGGTEAFF
TRBJ2-7 15 . TRBV11-2 TRBD2 TGTGCCAGCAGCTTTTCTAGCGGGGGGCCCTACGAGCAGTACTTC CASSFSSGGPYEQYF
TRBJ2-1 14 . TRBV7-9 TRBD1 TGTGCCAGCAGCCCTCGGGACAGGTTGAATGAGCAGTTCTTC CASSPRDRLNEQFF
TRBJ1-2 15 few TRBV3-1 TRBD1 TGTGCCAGCAGCCAAGTGGACAGGAACCTCTATGGCTACACCTTC CASSQVDRNLYGYTF
TRBJ2-2 15 many TRBV5-6 TRBD2 TGTGCCAGCAGCGGAGCGGGGGTTCACACCGGGGAGCTGTTTTTT CASSGAGVHTGELFF
TRBJ2-1 16 few TRBV7-9 . TGTGCCAGCAGCTTGCCCCTCGTTAGGAGTTTCGATGAGCAGTTCTTC CASSLPLVRSFDEQFF
TRBJ2-2 12 . TRBV28 . TGTGCCAGCAGTTCCCTATCCCGGGAGCTGTTTTTT CASSSLSRELFF
TRBJ1-1 15 . TRBV14 . TGTGCCAGCAGCCAAGAAGGTGTCCTGAACACTGAAGCTTTCTTT CASSQEGVLNTEAFF
TRBJ2-7 13 few TRBV20-1 TRBD1 TGCAGTGCTGATTGGGACAGCTCCTACGAGCAGTACTTC CSADWDSSYEQYF
TRBJ2-3 14 many TRBV7-2 . TGTGCCAGCAGCTTAGTCAGTAGCACAGATACGCAGTATTTT CASSLVSSTDTQYF
TRBJ1-1 14 . TRBV5-1 . TGCGCCAGCAGCTTCCAATCCGGGACCTTTGAAGCTCTCTTT CASSFQSGTFEALF
TRBJ2-3 17 . TRBV20-1 TRBD2 TGCAGTGCTATCCCGGGACTAGCGGGAGGTTTCACAGATACGCAGTATTTT CSAIPGLAGGFTDTQYF
TRBJ1-2 11 few TRBV24-1 . TGTGCCACCAGTGATGGCGGTGGCTACACCTTC CATSDGGGYTF
TRBJ1-5 16 . TRBV4-1 . TGCGCCAGCAGCCCCCGCTGGGGGGACAAAAATCAGCCCCAGCATTTT CASSPRWGDKNQPQHF
TRBJ2-1 16 many TRBV4-3 TRBD1 TGCGCCAGCAGCCGAACTACAGGGGTGGTGGTCGATGAGCAGTTCTTC CASSRTTGVVVDEQFF